Presented here are 5 T cell receptor beta chains from one specimen sequenced in a study of blood T cell repertoires in COVID-19. The assay was immunoSEQ multiplex PCR, and TCRdb's table has in-frame clones only and misses some. The sample has about 33,000 clones, about 90% seen once. The material sequenced was peripheral blood. All receptors derive from a human donor in a cohort sampled during active COVID-19.

This clone showed up just a few times. This chain uses TRBV18 with TRBJ2-3; 9 bases match TRBD1. Unmatched junction bases numbered 10, after V lost 0 bases and J lost 6 bases. This CDR3 has 17 residues. Germline V lookup: CDR1 KGHSH, CDR2 LQKENI. This CDR3 is CASSPPTSGQGHDTQYF. The DNA of the CDR3 is TGTGCCAGCTCACCACCTACATCGGGACAGGGTCACGATACGCAGTATTTT.

V is TRBV6-1 and J is TRBJ2-7, with a weak D call TRBD1 (6 bases). Between the trimmed V and J ends, which lost 2 bases and 10 bases, there was a span of 12 bases. In germline, CDR1 is MNHNS, CDR2 SASEGT. CDR3 length: 12 amino acids. CDR3 nucleotides: TGTGCCAGCAGTGAACTGAGGGACACTCAGTACTTC. Translating it yields CASSELRDTQYF.

This chain uses TRBV11-2 with TRBJ2-1; 9 nucleotides line up with TRBD2. Germline CDR1 and CDR2: SGHAT and FQNNGV. The CDR3 is made up of 15 amino acids. Losses at the gene ends were 5 bases for V and 3 bases for J; bases not matched to a gene: 5. The CDR3: CASSPGGRVYNEQFF. CDR3 bases: TGTGCCAGCAGCCCGGGCGGGAGGGTCTACAATGAGCAGTTCTTC.

The V gene is TRBV24-1, the J gene TRBJ2-1; TRBD1 matches at 9 bases. This CDR3 is built from 14 residues. V trimming: 6 bases; J trimming: 5 bases; junction bases outside the gene matches: 4. CDR1 KGHDR and CDR2 SFDVKD come from the germline V gene. This CDR3 is CATSKGQGHNEQFF. In DNA, the CDR3 is TGTGCCACCAGTAAAGGACAGGGGCACAATGAGCAGTTCTTC.

About this clone itself: Other DNA sequences in this sample translate to the same CDR3. The chain employs TRBV5-1 and TRBJ1-4, with TRBD1 matching over 12 bases. There are 16 residues in the CDR3. The V and J ends lost 7 bases and 8 bases, in that order; junction bases with no gene match: 12. Germline V gene lookup returns CDR1 SGHRS and CDR2 YFSETQ. CDR3 region: CASSVGQGAIGEKLFF. CDR3 bases: TGCGCCAGCTCCGTGGGACAGGGGGCTATAGGCGAAAAACTGTTTTTT.